Below, 14 T cell receptor beta chains from the same sample are listed, as sequenced in a study of OX40 agonist ivuxolimab in advanced cancers. Clones were sequenced by immunoSEQ multiplex PCR, and TCRdb holds only the in-frame ones, with some missing. The sample contains around 40,000 clones, around 89% of which appear only once. Sequencing used CD4+ or CD8+ T cells sorted from blood, obtained in a trial of the OX40 agonist ivuxolimab. The receptor source for this set is an adult with an advanced solid tumor such as melanoma, head and neck, liver or kidney cancer.

The chain employs TRBV27 and TRBJ2-7; 7 bases align to TRBD1. J gave up 5 bases and V 3 bases, and 13 bases lay outside the gene matches. In germline, CDR1 is MNHEY, CDR2 SMNVEV (reference sequence). CDR3 size: 16 residues. In nucleotides, the CDR3 is TGTGCCAGCAGTTTTGGACGACAGGGTTCTTATCACGAGCAGTACTTC. It is translated as CASSFGRQGSYHEQYF.

The rearrangement uses TRBV11-2 and TRBJ2-1; D gene uncertain. The CDR3 loop spans 15 amino acids. Trimming took 5 bases from V and 4 from J, leaving 15 bases between them. Germline lookup yields CDR1 SGHAT and CDR2 FQNNGV. In DNA, the CDR3 is TGTGCCAGCAGCAAAGGACCAACGCTTTACAATGAGCAGTTCTTC. Its translation: CASSKGPTLYNEQFF.

The chain uses TRBV5-1 and TRBJ1-1, with D perhaps matching TRBD1 (5 bases). V was shortened by 3 bases and J by 3 bases, with 9 bases between the two germline ends. Looked up from germline, CDR1 is SGHRS and CDR2 is YFSETQ. The CDR3 extends over 13 amino acids. CDR3 residues: CASSSSGYTEAFF. Written as DNA, the CDR3 is TGCGCCAGCAGCTCTTCAGGGTACACTGAAGCTTTCTTT.

The table lists this clone with a count of one. The chain is built from TRBV4-1 and TRBJ2-2; D possibly uses TRBD1 or TRBD2 (6 bases each). Germline-derived CDR1 and CDR2 are MGHRA and YSYEKL. V shed 4 bases and J shed 2 bases, with 17 bases lying between them. This CDR3 region has 17 residues. This chain's CDR3 is CASSPPGGGPNTGELFF. The CDR3 DNA reads as TGCGCCAGCAGCCCCCCGGGTGGGGGGCCAAACACCGGGGAGCTGTTTTTT.

The CDR3 DNA follows: TGTGCTAGTGGTTCGGGGGGCGAGCAGTACTTC. Encoded protein: CASGSGGEQYF. The chain joins TRBV12-5 to TRBJ2-7; 7 bases map to TRBD2. With 4 bases clipped from V and 6 bases from J, the junction kept 0 bases outside the gene matches. This CDR3 is 11 amino acids long. CDR1 is LGHNT and CDR2 is FRNRAP in the germline V gene.

With regard to this clone: Distinct nucleotide sequences in the sample also encode this CDR3. The V and J genes are TRBV19 and TRBJ1-5; no definite D call. The CDR3 covers 15 residues. Trimming pared 5 bases from V and 0 bases from J, leaving 11 bases between. CDR1 LNHDA and CDR2 SQIVND come from the germline V gene (reference sequence). The CDR3: CASSPGFYSNQPQHF. CDR3 coding DNA: TGTGCCAGTAGTCCAGGATTTTATAGCAATCAGCCCCAGCATTTT. Full variable domain (missing parts from reference TRBV19 and TRBJ1-5): DGGITQSPKYLFRKEGQNVTLSCEQNLNHDAMYWYRQDPGQGLRLIYYSQIVNDFQKGDIAEGYSVSREKKESFPLTVTSAQKNPTAFYLCASSPGFYSNQPQHFGDGTRLSIL.

The V gene is TRBV4-1, the J gene TRBJ2-7; D is unresolved. V lost 4 bases and J 4 bases, leaving 8 bases between the germline ends. The CDR3 runs 12 residues. Germline V gene data show CDR1 as MGHRA and CDR2 as YSYEKL. CDR3 region: CASSPDGYEQYF. For the CDR3, the DNA is TGCGCCAGCAGCCCCGACGGGTACGAGCAGTACTTC.

Only one count was recorded for this clone. The V gene is TRBV27, the J gene TRBJ2-1; 9 bases line up with TRBD2. Germline assignment: CDR1 MNHEY and CDR2 SMNVEV (reference sequence). J lost 6 bases, V lost 5 bases, and 5 bases had no gene match. The CDR3 sequence is 14 residues long. The CDR3 DNA reads as TGTGCCAGCAGTCCCGCGGGGGGGGTCAATGAGCAGTTCTTC. This sequence encodes CASSPAGGVNEQFF.

The chain combines TRBV5-4 with TRBJ2-1, with TRBD2 as a possible D gene (6 bases). V lost 0 bases and J lost 9, with 22 bases in between. The CDR3 runs to 17 residues. The germline CDR1 and CDR2 sequences are SGHNT and YYREEE (reference sequence). CDR3 region: CASSLGAWGELPGEQFF. Here the CDR3 DNA reads TGTGCCAGCAGCTTGGGGGCATGGGGGGAGCTACCCGGTGAGCAGTTCTTC.

The V and J genes are TRBV19 and TRBJ1-4; D perhaps matches TRBD1 (5 bases). Trimming pared 7 bases from V and 5 bases from J, leaving 17 bases between. The CDR3 extends over 15 amino acids. The germline V gene encodes CDR1 LNHDA and CDR2 SQIVND (reference sequence). CDR3 in amino acids: CASTSKDNWNEKLFF. Written as DNA, the CDR3 is TGTGCCAGTACTAGTAAGGACAACTGGAATGAAAAACTGTTTTTT.

The V and J genes are TRBV4-1 and TRBJ2-7; tentative D call: TRBD1 (6 bases). The CDR3 has 14 residues. The germline CDR1 and CDR2 sequences are MGHRA and YSYEKL. V lost 3 bases to trimming and J lost 2 bases, with 11 bases between them. The CDR3 sequence is CASSQQGSTYEQYF. The CDR3 DNA reads TGCGCCAGCAGCCAGCAGGGGTCCACCTACGAGCAGTACTTC.

The J gene is TRBJ2-3, the V gene TRBV6-5, with TRBD2 as a possible D gene (5 bases). This CDR3 has 15 amino acids. V lost 6 bases to trimming and J lost 3 bases, with 16 bases between them. CDR1 is MNHEY and CDR2 is SVGAGI in the germline V gene. CDR3 coding DNA: TGTGCCAGCAGCCCCGGCGGACTGGGGACAGATACGCAGTATTTT. Translated, it gives CASSPGGLGTDTQYF.

This clone was found a few times. The chain's CDR3 is CASSPPQGNEQYF. In nucleotides, the CDR3 is TGTGCCAGCAGCCCTCCGCAGGGCAACGAGCAGTACTTC. This chain connects TRBV5-5 to TRBJ2-7; D may be TRBD1 (5 bases). The CDR3 has 13 amino acids. Germline assignment: CDR1 SGHKS and CDR2 YYEKEE (reference sequence). V dropped 4 bases and J dropped 5 bases, with 13 bases sitting between them. Using reference TRBV5-5 and TRBJ2-7 for the parts outside the CDR3, the full variable domain is DAGVTQSPTHLIKTRGQQVTLRCSPISGHKSVSWYQQVLGQGPQFIFQYYEKEERGRGNFPDRFSARQFPNYSSELNVNALLLGDSALYLCASSPPQGNEQYFGPGTRLTVT.

The chain joins TRBV6-5 to TRBJ1-6; D remains unclear. The CDR3 extends over 13 amino acids. CDR1 and CDR2 (germline): MNHEY, SVGAGI. The V end lost 2 bases, the J end lost 5 bases, and 4 bases lay between the germline ends. The CDR3 DNA is TGTGCCAGCAGTTACACAGATAATTCACCCCTCCACTTT. Translating it yields CASSYTDNSPLHF.